The subject of this entry is one TCR beta chain. The sample comes from a study of blood T cell repertoires in COVID-19. Produced via immunoSEQ multiplex PCR; TCRdb's table is partial and in-frame only. Here the sample spans about 52,000 clones, 85% to 90% being singletons. The CDR3 is 17 amino acids. J was trimmed by 7 bases and V by 4 bases; bases with no gene match: 18. Germline loops: CDR1 LNHDA, CDR2 SQIVND (reference sequence). This receptor was taken from a man in his sixties or seventies with acute or convalescent COVID-19. The chain joins TRBV19 to TRBJ1-2; 7 nucleotides align to TRBD1. The specimen was peripheral blood. CDR3 residues: CASSRGAPTGRGTGYTF. As DNA, the CDR3 is TGTGCCAGTAGTAGAGGGGCCCCGACAGGGAGAGGAACTGGCTACACCTTC. Together with reference TRBV19 and TRBJ1-2, the CDR3 gives the full variable domain: DGGITQSPKYLFRKEGQNVTLSCEQNLNHDAMYWYRQDPGQGLRLIYYSQIVNDFQKGDIAEGYSVSREKKESFPLTVTSAQKNPTAFYLCASSRGAPTGRGTGYTFGSGTRLTVV.